The present TCR beta chain was sequenced within a study of T cell repertoires in cytomegalovirus infection. About the research overall: Matching HLA type and CMV infection were both indicated by public TCR beta signatures. Findings and caveats of the study: In two of eight donors, the top clonotype was HLA-C-restricted CMV-specific. Based on cumulative public TCR beta family frequency, carriers of CMV plus the relevant HLA were identified.

The CDR3 has 17 residues. CDR1 and CDR2 from the germline V gene are LNHNV and YYDKDF (reference sequence). Note on this clonotype: Its antigen is still unknown. Mismatch with germline at one junction end may stem from a read error.

MiXCR was run by TCRdb on the reads, yielding one entry per CDR3 protein. The sample has about 740,000 distinct CDR3 sequences; 35% to 45% are singletons. The origin of this receptor is a human donor in good health (CMV status not recorded). Some clones in this sample may be carry-over from other donors' samples. This chain joins TRBV15 and TRBJ2-5; D might be TRBD1 or TRBD2, each matching 5 bases. The sample comprised PBMCs. The CDR3 DNA is TGTGCCACCAGCAGAGGCACCGCTTCCGGGACGGCTGAGACCCATTACTTC. It encodes CATSRGTASGTAETHYF.